These T cell receptor beta chains were read from a single sample in a study of T cell responses to AZD1222 COVID-19 vaccine. Measured with immunoSEQ multiplex PCR; TCRdb has only the in-frame clones, and not every one. This table has 70,000 to 90,000 clones, about nine tenths appearing once. This sample comprised peripheral blood, obtained on day 0 of AZD1222 vaccination. The receptors were gathered from an adult in good health. CDR3s include the opening cysteine and the closing phenylalanine or tryptophan. The D gene is left open where the match is weak. Clone size is given for some rows only: seen once, a few or many times, or a class if the clone is expanded.

clone_size: NA; v_call: TRBV20-1; d_call: NA; j_call: TRBJ2-7; cdr3_aa: CSASFFSYEQYF; cdr3_nt: TGCAGTGCTAGTTTCTTCTCCTACGAGCAGTACTTC
clone_size: NA; v_call: TRBV18; d_call: NA; j_call: TRBJ2-7; cdr3_aa: CASSRTLSSYEQYF; cdr3_nt: TGTGCCAGCTCACGGACTCTGAGCTCCTACGAGCAGTACTTC
clone_size: NA; v_call: TRBV6-5; d_call: TRBD1; j_call: TRBJ1-3; cdr3_aa: CASSIDRVIGNTIYF; cdr3_nt: TGTGCCAGCAGTATAGACAGGGTAATTGGAAACACCATATATTTT
clone_size: NA; v_call: TRBV14; d_call: TRBD1; j_call: TRBJ2-5; cdr3_aa: CASSQGGTGGKTQYF; cdr3_nt: TGTGCCAGCAGCCAGGGCGGGACAGGAGGGAAGACCCAGTACTTC
clone_size: NA; v_call: TRBV4-1; d_call: NA; j_call: TRBJ1-5; cdr3_aa: CASSLGGRLKDQPQHF; cdr3_nt: TGCGCCAGCAGTCTGGGGGGACGGCTGAAAGATCAGCCCCAGCATTTT
clone_size: NA; v_call: TRBV7-7; d_call: NA; j_call: TRBJ2-3; cdr3_aa: CASSKGGLGTDTQYF; cdr3_nt: TGTGCTAGCAGCAAAGGGGGTCTGGGCACAGATACGCAGTATTTT
clone_size: NA; v_call: TRBV4-3; d_call: NA; j_call: TRBJ1-4; cdr3_aa: CASSQARFEKLFF; cdr3_nt: TGCGCCAGCAGCCAAGCCAGGTTTGAAAAACTGTTTTTT
clone_size: NA; v_call: TRBV2; d_call: TRBD1; j_call: TRBJ1-1; cdr3_aa: CASTGDRGYITEAFF; cdr3_nt: TGTGCCAGCACTGGGGACAGGGGGTATATAACTGAAGCTTTCTTT
clone_size: NA; v_call: TRBV2; d_call: NA; j_call: TRBJ1-2; cdr3_aa: CASSDYSDINYGYTF; cdr3_nt: TGTGCCAGCAGTGATTATTCAGATATTAACTATGGCTACACCTTC
clone_size: NA; v_call: TRBV18; d_call: TRBD2; j_call: TRBJ2-1; cdr3_aa: CASSPPGLAGDNEQFF; cdr3_nt: TGTGCCAGCTCACCACCGGGACTAGCGGGTGACAATGAGCAGTTCTTC
clone_size: NA; v_call: TRBV9; d_call: NA; j_call: TRBJ1-1; cdr3_aa: CASSVDQSSLAFF; cdr3_nt: TGTGCCAGCAGCGTAGATCAATCATCTTTGGCTTTCTTT
clone_size: few; v_call: TRBV18; d_call: NA; j_call: TRBJ1-4; cdr3_aa: CASSQSNEKLFF; cdr3_nt: TGTGCCAGCTCCCAGAGTAATGAAAAACTGTTTTTT
clone_size: once; v_call: TRBV12-5; d_call: NA; j_call: TRBJ1-6; cdr3_aa: CASGLSLSGVSPLHF; cdr3_nt: TGTGCTAGTGGTTTGAGTCTGAGTGGTGTTTCACCCCTCCACTTT
clone_size: once; v_call: TRBV5-1; d_call: NA; j_call: TRBJ1-1; cdr3_aa: CASSLLYQGKMNTEAFF; cdr3_nt: TGCGCCAGCAGCTTGTTATATCAGGGAAAAATGAACACTGAAGCTTTCTTT
clone_size: NA; v_call: TRBV18; d_call: TRBD2; j_call: TRBJ2-2; cdr3_aa: CASSPGTSGEAGELFF; cdr3_nt: TGTGCCAGCTCGCCCGGGACTAGCGGTGAAGCCGGGGAGCTGTTTTTT
clone_size: NA; v_call: TRBV30; d_call: TRBD1; j_call: TRBJ1-4; cdr3_aa: CAWDRGITNEKLFF; cdr3_nt: TGTGCCTGGGACAGGGGGATAACTAATGAAAAACTGTTTTTT
clone_size: NA; v_call: TRBV23-1; d_call: NA; j_call: TRBJ1-5; cdr3_aa: CASSQTPVLPGRRMQPQHF; cdr3_nt: TGCGCCAGCAGTCAAACCCCGGTACTACCCGGGAGGAGGATGCAGCCCCAGCATTTT
clone_size: NA; v_call: TRBV19; d_call: NA; j_call: TRBJ2-3; cdr3_aa: CASSIQSTDTQYF; cdr3_nt: TGTGCCAGTAGTATACAGAGCACAGATACGCAGTATTTT
clone_size: NA; v_call: TRBV9; d_call: TRBD1; j_call: TRBJ2-7; cdr3_aa: CASSVLPGDRTEQYF; cdr3_nt: TGTGCCAGCAGCGTACTTCCGGGGGACAGGACCGAGCAGTACTTC
clone_size: NA; v_call: TRBV30; d_call: NA; j_call: TRBJ1-1; cdr3_aa: CAWVGGDTEAFF; cdr3_nt: TGTGCCTGGGTGGGAGGGGATACTGAAGCTTTCTTT